The source of this T cell receptor (beta chain) is a study of OX40 agonist ivuxolimab in advanced cancers. The data were produced by immunoSEQ multiplex PCR, yet TCRdb's version contains in-frame clones alone and is incomplete. This table has 95,000 to 100,000 clones, about 79% appearing once. Comment on this clone: The antigen is not known.

The CDR3 runs 16 residues. The V gene's germline CDR1 is SGHTA and CDR2 FQGNSA. The ends lost 2 bases at V and 5 bases at J; junction bases unmatched: 6. Study-level points and caveats: On average, CD8+ T cells showed a greater number of expanded clones than CD4+.

This receptor was obtained from an adult with an advanced solid tumor such as melanoma, head and neck, liver or kidney cancer. The rearrangement links TRBV7-2 to TRBJ2-3; TRBD2 aligns across 11 bases. The source was CD4+ or CD8+ T cells sorted from blood, collected in a trial of the OX40 agonist ivuxolimab. This CDR3 is CASSLFSGREGDTQYF. DNA of the CDR3: TGTGCCAGCAGCTTATTTAGCGGGAGGGAAGGAGATACGCAGTATTTT. Drawing the rest from reference TRBV7-2 and TRBJ2-3, the complete variable domain is GAGVSQSPSNKVTEKGKDVELRCDPISGHTALYWYRQSLGQGLEFLIYFQGNSAPDKSGLPSDRFSAERTGGSVSTLTIQRTQQEDSAVYLCASSLFSGREGDTQYFGPGTRLTVL.